The T cell receptor beta chain described here comes from a study of T-cell memory formation after mild COVID-19. Study-wide results and limits: The second-wave clones peaking on day 37 were not confirmed as SARS-CoV-2-specific. Contracting CD4+ clones were located mainly in CM and EM, and CD8+ clones in EMRA.

This clonotype was picked up many times. Its target is unknown. From the 5' RACE reads, TCRdb called clonotypes with MiXCR, one entry per CDR3 protein. The sample has 580,000 or so distinct CDR3 sequences, approximately 15% seen once. The germline gives CDR1 LGHNA, CDR2 YSLEER. The CDR3 length is 15 residues. V dropped 1 base and J dropped 9; count of bases not matched to a gene: 9. The gene calls are TRBV4-3 and TRBJ2-5, with TRBD1 matching 9 bases. The receptor's source is an adult woman who had mild COVID-19 (a few samples of this study predate the infection). Cell type and time point are not known. Sequencing input: PBMCs or a T cell subset sorted from them (not recorded which). CDR3: CASSQAPGTGRAQYF. DNA of the CDR3: TGCGCCAGCAGCCAAGCCCCGGGGACAGGGAGGGCCCAGTACTTC.